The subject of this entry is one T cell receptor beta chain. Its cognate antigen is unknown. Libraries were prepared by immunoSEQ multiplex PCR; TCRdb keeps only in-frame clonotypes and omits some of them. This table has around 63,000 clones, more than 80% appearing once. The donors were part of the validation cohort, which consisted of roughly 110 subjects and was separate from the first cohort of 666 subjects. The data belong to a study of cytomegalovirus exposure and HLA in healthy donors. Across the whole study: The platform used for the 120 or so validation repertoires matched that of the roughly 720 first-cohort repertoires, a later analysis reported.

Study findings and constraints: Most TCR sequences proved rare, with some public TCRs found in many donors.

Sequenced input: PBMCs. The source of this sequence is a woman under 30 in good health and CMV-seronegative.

The CDR3 coding sequence is TGTGCCAGCAGCTGGGACAGCCGCACTGAAGCTTTCTTT. This translates into CASSWDSRTEAFF. The chain employs TRBV5-6 and TRBJ1-1; the match to TRBD1 covers 7 bases. Germline-derived CDR1 and CDR2 are SGHDT and YYEEEE. The CDR3 runs to 13 residues. J gave up 4 bases and V 3 bases, and 3 bases lay outside the gene matches.